This T cell receptor (beta chain) appears in the sequencing data of a study of T-cell reconstitution after alpha-beta-depleted transplantation in children. Whole-study findings and limits: Diversity and T-cell counts at one year after transplant derived mostly from new T cells. Several hundred expanded graft clones reportedly were the source of alpha-beta T cells about two months after transplant. From surviving recipient T cells and thymic progenitors came the high day-60 TCRbeta diversity observed in some patients.

This CDR3 spans 13 amino acids. Trimming pared 1 base from V and 5 bases from J, leaving 8 bases between. Germline CDR1 and CDR2: SGHRS and YFSETQ. The sample holds a few counts of this clonotype. Its matching antigen is unknown. Unique molecular identifiers were incorporated into the prepared TCRbeta library. TCRdb re-analysed the PCR reads in MiXCR, keeping a single row per CDR3 protein. The table lists approximately 980,000 distinct CDR3 sequences, roughly 31% of them singletons. This sequence joins TRBV5-1 and TRBJ2-3; no clear D gene. This specimen consisted of PBMCs, mostly from graft donor cells, obtained 360 days after TCRalphabeta/CD19-depleted stem cell transplant. The receptor was isolated from a boy under three years old who had a stem cell transplant for SCID, so the T cells may come from the graft donor. The CDR3 loop is CASSLQVRDTQYF. The CDR3 region has the DNA TGCGCCAGCAGCTTGCAAGTTAGAGATACGCAGTATTTT.